These 13 T cell receptor beta chains were sequenced from one sample in a study of early T cells in non-severe SARS-CoV-2 infection. Using its own MiXCR run on the 5' RACE reads, TCRdb lists one record per CDR3 protein. The repertoire includes tens of thousands of distinct CDR3 sequences, over 4.5% of them detected once, and approximately 5.4% sits in the top ten. The specimen was whole blood, collected at baseline. These receptor sequences come from an adult who was a healthcare worker with PCR-confirmed SARS-CoV-2 infection or an uninfected control (not recorded which).

This clonotype appeared many times. This chain joins TRBV7-3 and TRBJ2-7, with TRBD1 identical over 9 bases. The trim removed 7 bases at V and 0 bases at J, leaving 4 bases unmatched. The germline CDR1 and CDR2 sequences are SGHTA and FQGTGA. This CDR3 has 14 residues. The CDR3 DNA follows: TGTGCCAGCACCCGGGACAGGGCCTCCTACGAGCAGTACTTC. Translating it yields CASTRDRASYEQYF.

Ten or more counts support this clonotype. The chain carries TRBV18 and TRBJ2-7; 11 nucleotides agree with TRBD2. This CDR3 comprises 17 residues. Germline CDR1 KGHSH, CDR2 LQKENI. With 3 bases clipped from V and 0 bases from J, the junction kept 7 bases outside the gene matches. The CDR3, as DNA: TGTGCCAGCTCACCGAGGACTAGCGGGTGGAACTCCTACGAGCAGTACTTC. It yields the protein CASSPRTSGWNSYEQYF.

This clonotype was counted many times. The chain employs TRBV28 and TRBJ1-1; D perhaps matches TRBD1 (5 bases). Trimming stripped 5 bases from V and 6 bases from J, with 10 bases between. Germline V gives CDR1 MDHEN, CDR2 SYDVKM. The CDR3 spans 12 residues. DNA of the CDR3: TGTGCCAGCAGTGTGGGGGTCGCTGAAGCTTTCTTT. Amino acids: CASSVGVAEAFF.

The rearrangement uses TRBV5-4 and TRBJ2-7; 11 bases align to TRBD2. This CDR3 spans 15 amino acids. Germline CDR1 and CDR2: SGHNT and YYREEE (reference sequence). V lost 3 bases to trimming and J lost 7 bases; unmatched junction nucleotides: 9. The CDR3 region is CASSSGTSGLREQYF. CDR3 coding DNA: TGTGCCAGCAGCTCTGGGACTAGCGGTTTGAGGGAGCAGTACTTC.

This clonotype has a count of ten or more. The chain recombines TRBV4-1 with TRBJ1-1, with a weak D call TRBD1 (5 bases). The germline CDR1 and CDR2 sequences are MGHRA and YSYEKL. V shed 0 bases and J shed 8 bases, with 10 bases lying between them. This CDR3 region has 13 residues. The CDR3, as DNA: TGCGCCAGCAGCCAAGATATGGGGACGGAAGCTTTCTTT. It specifies CASSQDMGTEAFF.

This clonotype was seen a handful of times. This chain uses TRBV28 with TRBJ2-7; D tentatively fits TRBD1 or TRBD2 (5 bases each). In germline, CDR1 is MDHEN, CDR2 SYDVKM. CDR3 size: 15 residues. V was pared by 8 bases and J by 2 bases, with 19 bases between. CDR3 DNA: TGTGCCAGCGGGCCCCCCGGGGCAGGGACCTACGAGCAGTACTTC. Protein product: CASGPPGAGTYEQYF. Full variable domain (outside the CDR3, taken from reference TRBV28 and TRBJ2-7): DVKVTQSSRYLVKRTGEKVFLECVQDMDHENMFWYRQDPGLGLRLIYFSYDVKMKEKGDIPEGYSVSREKKERFSLILESASTNQTSMYLCASGPPGAGTYEQYFGPGTRLTVT.

There are many counts of this clonotype. The chain recombines TRBV7-3 with TRBJ2-2, with D possibly TRBD2 on 5 matching bases. V was shortened by 1 base and J by 5 bases, with 8 bases between the two germline ends. Germline V gene lookup returns CDR1 SGHTA and CDR2 FQGTGA. The CDR3 covers 14 residues. The CDR3 nucleotides are TGTGCCAGCAGCTTAAGTTTAGCGACCGGGGAGCTGTTTTTT. Protein sequence: CASSLSLATGELFF.

This clonotype occurred many times. The chain employs TRBV28 and TRBJ2-1; D might be TRBD2 (6 bases). The CDR3 contains 14 residues. The germline gives CDR1 MDHEN, CDR2 SYDVKM. Trimming removed 3 bases at V and 6 bases at J, with 12 bases between. DNA of the CDR3: TGTGCCAGCAGTTTCCCTGGGACTGTCAATGAGCAGTTCTTC. Its protein is CASSFPGTVNEQFF.

This clonotype occurred many times. The chain has TRBV28 and TRBJ1-2; 8 bases agree with TRBD1. Germline V lookup: CDR1 MDHEN, CDR2 SYDVKM. V lost 5 bases and J lost 4; bases outside the gene matches: 9. The CDR3 is 15 amino acids. The CDR3 coding sequence is TGTGCCAGCAGTCCCAACCTGGGACAGGTCTATGGCTACACCTTC. It yields the protein CASSPNLGQVYGYTF.

This clonotype was seen at least ten times. The chain uses TRBV7-3 and TRBJ2-2; D may match TRBD1 or TRBD2 (5 bases each). This CDR3 region has 15 residues. Germline CDR1 and CDR2: SGHTA and FQGTGA. Trimming removed 1 base at V and 7 bases at J, with 13 bases between. The CDR3 is CASSLMGTDGGELFF. CDR3 coding DNA: TGTGCCAGCAGCTTAATGGGGACCGATGGCGGGGAGCTGTTTTTT.

In this sample, this clonotype turned up many times. This chain joins TRBV5-4 and TRBJ2-2, with D possibly TRBD1 on 6 matching bases. The CDR3 sequence is 16 residues long. Trimming cost V 1 base and J 4 bases, with 14 bases left between them. Germline assignment: CDR1 SGHNT and CDR2 YYREEE (reference sequence). The CDR3 loop reads CASSLRAGAGTGELFF. The CDR3 DNA sequence: TGTGCCAGCAGCTTGCGGGCAGGGGCGGGCACCGGGGAGCTGTTTTTT.

This clonotype was counted ten times or more. The J gene is TRBJ2-1, the V gene TRBV6-2 or TRBV6-3, with 11 bases identical to TRBD1. The CDR3 loop spans 15 amino acids. Germline lookup yields CDR1 MNHEY and CDR2 SVGEGT. The J segment lost 2 bases and the V segment lost 5 bases, leaving 2 bases of the junction unmatched. The CDR3 sequence: CASSRDRGAYNEQFF. Written as DNA, the CDR3 is TGTGCCAGCAGTCGGGACAGGGGGGCCTACAATGAGCAGTTCTTC.

This clonotype is classed as medium-sized. The CDR3 loop is CASSLQGNTGELFF. Written as DNA, the CDR3 is TGTGCCAGCAGCTTACAGGGGAACACCGGGGAGCTGTTTTTT. V usage is TRBV7-3 and J usage is TRBJ2-2, with D perhaps TRBD1 (5 bases). The CDR3 runs 14 residues. V lost 2 bases, J lost 1 base, and 5 bases lay in between. The germline V gene has CDR1 SGHTA and CDR2 FQGTGA.